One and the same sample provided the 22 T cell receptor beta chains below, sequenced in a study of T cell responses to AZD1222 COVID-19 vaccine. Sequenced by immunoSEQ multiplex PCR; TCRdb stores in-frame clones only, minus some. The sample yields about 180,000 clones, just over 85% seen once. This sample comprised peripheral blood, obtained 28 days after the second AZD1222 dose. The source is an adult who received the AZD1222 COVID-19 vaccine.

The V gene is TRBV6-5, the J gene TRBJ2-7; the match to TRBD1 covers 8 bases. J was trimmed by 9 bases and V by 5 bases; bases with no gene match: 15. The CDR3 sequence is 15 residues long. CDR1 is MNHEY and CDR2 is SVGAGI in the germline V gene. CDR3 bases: TGTGCCAGCAGTCGCAGTCCCGGGACAGGTTTGGGGCAGTACTTC. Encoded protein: CASSRSPGTGLGQYF.

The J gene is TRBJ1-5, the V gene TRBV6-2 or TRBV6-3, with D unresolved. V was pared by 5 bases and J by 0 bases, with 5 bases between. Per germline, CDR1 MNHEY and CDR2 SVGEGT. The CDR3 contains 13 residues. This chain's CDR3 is CASSDNSNQPQHF. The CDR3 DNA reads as TGTGCCAGCAGTGATAATAGCAATCAGCCCCAGCATTTT.

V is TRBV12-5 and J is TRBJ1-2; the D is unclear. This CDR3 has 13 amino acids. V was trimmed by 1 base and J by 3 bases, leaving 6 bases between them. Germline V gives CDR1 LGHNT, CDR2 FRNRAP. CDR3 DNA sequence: TGTGCTAGTGGTTTGGACAGATACTATGGCTACACCTTC. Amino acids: CASGLDRYYGYTF.

CDR3 residues: CATSRDMGQGARANYGYTF. The CDR3 DNA follows: TGTGCCACCAGCAGAGATATGGGACAGGGGGCCAGAGCTAACTATGGCTACACCTTC. The chain uses TRBV15 and TRBJ1-2, with 12 bases lining up with TRBD1. CDR1 is LNHNV, CDR2 YYDKDF, per germline (reference sequence). The CDR3 runs 19 residues. With 0 bases clipped from V and 0 bases from J, the junction kept 8 bases outside the gene matches.

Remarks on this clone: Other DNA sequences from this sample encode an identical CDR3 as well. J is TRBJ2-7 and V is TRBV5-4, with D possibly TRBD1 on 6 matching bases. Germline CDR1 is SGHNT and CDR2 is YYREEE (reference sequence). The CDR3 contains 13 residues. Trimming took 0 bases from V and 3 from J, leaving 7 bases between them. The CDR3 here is CASSLGGGYEQYF. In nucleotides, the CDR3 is TGTGCCAGCAGCTTGGGAGGGGGCTACGAGCAGTACTTC.

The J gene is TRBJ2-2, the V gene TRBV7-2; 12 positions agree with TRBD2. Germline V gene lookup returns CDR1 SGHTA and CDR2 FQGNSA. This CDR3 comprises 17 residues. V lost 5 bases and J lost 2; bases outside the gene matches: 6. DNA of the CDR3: TGTGCCAGCAGCCCCTGGACTAGCGGGGTAAACACCGGGGAGCTGTTTTTT. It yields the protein CASSPWTSGVNTGELFF.

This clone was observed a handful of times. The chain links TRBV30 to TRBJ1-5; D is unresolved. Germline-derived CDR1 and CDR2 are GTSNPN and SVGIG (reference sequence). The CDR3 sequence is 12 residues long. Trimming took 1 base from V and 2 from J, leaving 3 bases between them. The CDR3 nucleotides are TGTGCCTGGAGTGGGGGCAATCAGCCCCAGCATTTT. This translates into CAWSGGNQPQHF.

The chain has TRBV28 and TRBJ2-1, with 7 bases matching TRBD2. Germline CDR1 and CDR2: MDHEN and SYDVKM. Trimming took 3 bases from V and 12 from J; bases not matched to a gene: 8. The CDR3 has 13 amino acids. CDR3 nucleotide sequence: TGTGCCAGCAGTTTGGGGGGAGGGTCCGGGCAGTTCTTC. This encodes CASSLGGGSGQFF.

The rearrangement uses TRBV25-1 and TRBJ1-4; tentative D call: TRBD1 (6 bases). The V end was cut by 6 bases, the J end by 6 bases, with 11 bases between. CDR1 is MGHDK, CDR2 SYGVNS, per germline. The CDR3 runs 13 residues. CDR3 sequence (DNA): TGTGCCAGCAGCCCCGGGGGCGATGAAAAACTGTTTTTT. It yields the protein CASSPGGDEKLFF.

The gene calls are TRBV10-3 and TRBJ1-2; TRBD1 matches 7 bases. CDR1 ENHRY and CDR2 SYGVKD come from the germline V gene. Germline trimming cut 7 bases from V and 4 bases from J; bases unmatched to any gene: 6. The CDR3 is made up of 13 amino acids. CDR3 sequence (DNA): TGTGCCATCAAGGGACAGATGACCTATGGCTACACCTTC. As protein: CAIKGQMTYGYTF.

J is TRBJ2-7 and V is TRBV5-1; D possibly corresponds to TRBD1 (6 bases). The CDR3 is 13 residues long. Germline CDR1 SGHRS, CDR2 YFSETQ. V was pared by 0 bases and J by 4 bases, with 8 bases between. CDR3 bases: TGCGCCAGCAGCTTGGACAGGGTATACGAGCAGTACTTC. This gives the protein CASSLDRVYEQYF.

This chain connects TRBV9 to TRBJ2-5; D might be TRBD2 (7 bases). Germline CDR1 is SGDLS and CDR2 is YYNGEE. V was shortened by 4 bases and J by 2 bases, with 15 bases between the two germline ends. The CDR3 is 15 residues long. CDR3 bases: TGTGCCAGCAGCTCACCCCGGGGGGCGCAAGAGACCCAGTACTTC. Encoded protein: CASSSPRGAQETQYF.

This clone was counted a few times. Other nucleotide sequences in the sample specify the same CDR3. The CDR3 region has the DNA TGTGCCAGCAGCGCCCAGGGCTATGGCTACACCTTC. It encodes CASSAQGYGYTF. V gene TRBV9 combines with J gene TRBJ1-2, with a tentative D call TRBD1 (5 bases). The germline V and J ends were trimmed by 3 bases and 4 bases, with 7 bases remaining between them. Germline V CDR1 and CDR2: SGDLS, YYNGEE. CDR3 length: 12 residues.

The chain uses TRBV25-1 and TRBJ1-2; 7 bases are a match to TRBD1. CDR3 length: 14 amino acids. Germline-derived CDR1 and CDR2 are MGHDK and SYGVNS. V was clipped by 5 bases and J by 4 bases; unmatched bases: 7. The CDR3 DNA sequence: TGTGCCAGCAGTCCCCCGGGACAGAGCTATGGCTACACCTTC. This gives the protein CASSPPGQSYGYTF.

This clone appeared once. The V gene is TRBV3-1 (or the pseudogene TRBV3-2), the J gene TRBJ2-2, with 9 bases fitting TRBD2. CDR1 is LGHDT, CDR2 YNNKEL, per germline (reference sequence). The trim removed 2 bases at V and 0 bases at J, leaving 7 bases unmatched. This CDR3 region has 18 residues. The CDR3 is CASSQPLAGPSNTGELFF. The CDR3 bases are TGTGCCAGCAGCCAACCGCTAGCGGGGCCGTCGAACACCGGGGAGCTGTTTTTT.

The CDR3: CASSPGQGLFGEQFF. The CDR3 DNA is TGTGCCAGCAGTCCAGGACAGGGCTTGTTTGGTGAGCAGTTCTTC. V gene TRBV28 combines with J gene TRBJ2-1; 8 positions agree with TRBD1. Trimming at V came to 5 bases and at J to 9 bases, leaving 12 bases not matched to a gene. From germline, CDR1 is MDHEN and CDR2 SYDVKM. CDR3 length: 15 amino acids.

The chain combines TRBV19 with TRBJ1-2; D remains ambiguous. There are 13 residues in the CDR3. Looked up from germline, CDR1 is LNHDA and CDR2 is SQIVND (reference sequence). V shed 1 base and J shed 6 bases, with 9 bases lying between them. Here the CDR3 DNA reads TGTGCCAGTAGTATAGGCCAGGTGGATGGCTACACCTTC. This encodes CASSIGQVDGYTF.

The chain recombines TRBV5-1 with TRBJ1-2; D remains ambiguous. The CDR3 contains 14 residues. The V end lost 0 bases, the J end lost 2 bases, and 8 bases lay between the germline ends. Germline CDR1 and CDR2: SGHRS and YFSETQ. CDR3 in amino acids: CASSLEAANYGYTF. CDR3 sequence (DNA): TGCGCCAGCAGCTTGGAAGCGGCGAACTATGGCTACACCTTC.

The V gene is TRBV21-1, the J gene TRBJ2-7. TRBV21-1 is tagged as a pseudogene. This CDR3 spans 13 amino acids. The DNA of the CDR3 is TGTGCCAGCAGCCCCTCACTCGGATACGAGCAGTACTTC. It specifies CASSPSLGYEQYF.

CDR3 sequence (DNA): TGTGCCAGTAGTATCTTCGGAGGGAACATGAACGAGCAGTACTTC. This encodes CASSIFGGNMNEQYF. This chain links TRBV19 with TRBJ2-7; possibly TRBD2 for D (6 bases). Trimming left V 3 bases short and J 5 bases short, with 17 bases between. CDR3 length equals 15 residues. Germline CDR1 LNHDA, CDR2 SQIVND (reference sequence).

CDR3 DNA: TGTGCCAGCAGCCCTTCAGACCCTAACTATGGCTACACCTTC. It specifies CASSPSDPNYGYTF. The chain uses TRBV4-2 and TRBJ1-2; D call uncertain. The length of the CDR3 is 14 residues. The V gene lost 4 bases and the J gene lost 0 bases, with 9 bases spanning the gap. Germline loops: CDR1 LGHNA, CDR2 YNFKEQ.

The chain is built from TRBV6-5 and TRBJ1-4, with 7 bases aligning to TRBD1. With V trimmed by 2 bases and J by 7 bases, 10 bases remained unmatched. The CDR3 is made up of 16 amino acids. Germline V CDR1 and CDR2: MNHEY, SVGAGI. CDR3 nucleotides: TGTGCCAGCAGTTACACCCCGACAGGGTATCGTGAAAAACTGTTTTTT. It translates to CASSYTPTGYREKLFF.